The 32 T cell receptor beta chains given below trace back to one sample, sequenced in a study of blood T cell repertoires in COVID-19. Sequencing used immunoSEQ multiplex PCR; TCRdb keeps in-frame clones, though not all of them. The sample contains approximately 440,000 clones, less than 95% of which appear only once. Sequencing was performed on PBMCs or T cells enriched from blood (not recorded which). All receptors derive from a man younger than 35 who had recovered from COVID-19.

The CDR3 is CASSPLGPTSGSGKDTQYF. The CDR3 DNA sequence: TGTGCCAGCTCCCCATTAGGACCGACTAGCGGGAGTGGAAAAGATACGCAGTATTTT. The V gene is TRBV18, the J gene TRBJ2-3; 12 positions agree with TRBD2. Germline V gives CDR1 KGHSH, CDR2 LQKENI. This CDR3 region has 19 residues. V shed 6 bases and J 5 bases; nucleotides not matched to a gene: 18.

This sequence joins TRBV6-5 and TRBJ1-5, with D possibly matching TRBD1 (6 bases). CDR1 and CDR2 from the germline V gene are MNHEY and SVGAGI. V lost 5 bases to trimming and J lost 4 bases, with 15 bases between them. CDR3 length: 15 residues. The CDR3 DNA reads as TGTGCCAGCAGTCCAGACAGGTTACCGAATCAGCCCCAGCATTTT. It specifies CASSPDRLPNQPQHF.

CDR3 nucleotides: TGTGCCAGTAGTATCAGCCCGCGGGTGAGCTCCTACAATGAGCAGTTCTTC. Its protein product is CASSISPRVSSYNEQFF. The V and J genes are TRBV19 and TRBJ2-1; TRBD2 is a possible D gene (5 bases). Deletions cut 3 bases from V and 0 bases from J, with 15 bases between. The length of the CDR3 is 17 residues. Germline assignment: CDR1 LNHDA and CDR2 SQIVND (reference sequence).

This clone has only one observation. The CDR3: CASSLRHSETQYF. In nucleotides, the CDR3 is TGTGCCAGCAGCTTACGACACTCAGAGACCCAGTACTTC. This chain uses TRBV5-4 with TRBJ2-5; no firm D call. Between the trimmed V and J ends, which lost 2 bases and 4 bases, there was a span of 9 bases. From germline, CDR1 is SGHNT and CDR2 YYREEE (reference sequence). This CDR3 is built from 13 residues. The entire variable domain, with the rest obtained from reference TRBV5-4 and TRBJ2-5, is as follows: ETGVTQSPTHLIKTRGQQVTLRCSSQSGHNTVSWYQQALGQGPQFIFQYYREEENGRGNFPPRFSGLQFPNYSSELNVNALELDDSALYLCASSLRHSETQYFGPGTRLLVL.

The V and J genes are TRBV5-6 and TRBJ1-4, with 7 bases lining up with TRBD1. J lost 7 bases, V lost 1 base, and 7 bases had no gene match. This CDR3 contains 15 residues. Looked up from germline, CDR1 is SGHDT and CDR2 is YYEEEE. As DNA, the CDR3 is TGTGCCAGCAGCTTGCGACAGGGAGGAAGTGAAAAACTGTTTTTT. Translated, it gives CASSLRQGGSEKLFF.

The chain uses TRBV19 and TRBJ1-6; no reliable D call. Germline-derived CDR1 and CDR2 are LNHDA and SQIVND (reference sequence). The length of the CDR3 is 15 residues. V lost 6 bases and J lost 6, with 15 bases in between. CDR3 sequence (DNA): TGTGCCAGTAGGGGCAGGAAGACTACTAATTCACCCCTCCACTTT. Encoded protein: CASRGRKTTNSPLHF. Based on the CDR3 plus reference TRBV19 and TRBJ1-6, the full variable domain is DGGITQSPKYLFRKEGQNVTLSCEQNLNHDAMYWYRQDPGQGLRLIYYSQIVNDFQKGDIAEGYSVSREKKESFPLTVTSAQKNPTAFYLCASRGRKTTNSPLHFGNGTRLTVT.

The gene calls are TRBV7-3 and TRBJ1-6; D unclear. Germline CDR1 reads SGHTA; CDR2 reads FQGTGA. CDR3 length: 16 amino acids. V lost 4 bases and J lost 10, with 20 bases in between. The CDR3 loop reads CASSSRNAKSGSPLHF. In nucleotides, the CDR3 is TGTGCCAGCAGCTCCCGAAATGCAAAGTCGGGGTCACCCCTCCACTTT.

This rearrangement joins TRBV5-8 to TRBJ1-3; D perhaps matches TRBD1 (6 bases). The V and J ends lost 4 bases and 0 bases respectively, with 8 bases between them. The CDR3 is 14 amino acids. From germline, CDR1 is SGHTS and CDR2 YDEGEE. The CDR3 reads CASSTQGSGNTIYF. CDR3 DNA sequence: TGTGCCAGCAGCACACAGGGCTCTGGAAACACCATATATTTT.

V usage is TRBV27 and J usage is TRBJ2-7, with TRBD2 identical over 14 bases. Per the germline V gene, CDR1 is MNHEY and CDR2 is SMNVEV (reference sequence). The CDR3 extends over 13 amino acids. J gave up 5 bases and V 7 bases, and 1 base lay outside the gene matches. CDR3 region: CASMTSGRDEQYF. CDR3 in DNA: TGTGCCAGCATGACTAGCGGGAGGGACGAGCAGTACTTC.

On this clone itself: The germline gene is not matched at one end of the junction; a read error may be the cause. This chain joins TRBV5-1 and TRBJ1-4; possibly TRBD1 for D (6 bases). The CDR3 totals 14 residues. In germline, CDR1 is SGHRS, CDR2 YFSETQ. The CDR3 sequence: CASSLQGTTEKLFF. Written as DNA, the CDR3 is TGCGCCAGCAGCTTACAGGGAACTACTGAAAAACTGTTTTTT.

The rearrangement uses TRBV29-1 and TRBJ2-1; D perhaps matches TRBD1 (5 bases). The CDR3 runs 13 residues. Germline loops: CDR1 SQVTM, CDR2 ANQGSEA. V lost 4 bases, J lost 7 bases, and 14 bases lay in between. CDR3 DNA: TGCAGCGTTGTTATCCCACAGGTGAATGAGCAGTTCTTC. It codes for CSVVIPQVNEQFF.

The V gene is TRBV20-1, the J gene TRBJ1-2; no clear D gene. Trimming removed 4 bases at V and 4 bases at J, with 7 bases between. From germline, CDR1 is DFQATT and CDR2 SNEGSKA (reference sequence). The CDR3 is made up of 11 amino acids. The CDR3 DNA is TGCAGTGCTATTCACAGCTATGGCTACACCTTC. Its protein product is CSAIHSYGYTF.

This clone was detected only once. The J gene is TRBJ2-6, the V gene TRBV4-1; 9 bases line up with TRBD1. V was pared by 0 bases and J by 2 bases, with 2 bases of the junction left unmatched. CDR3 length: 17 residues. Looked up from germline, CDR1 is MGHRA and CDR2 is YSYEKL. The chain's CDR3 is CASSQDWTGAGANVLTF. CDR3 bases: TGCGCCAGCAGCCAAGATTGGACAGGGGCTGGGGCCAACGTCCTGACTTTC.

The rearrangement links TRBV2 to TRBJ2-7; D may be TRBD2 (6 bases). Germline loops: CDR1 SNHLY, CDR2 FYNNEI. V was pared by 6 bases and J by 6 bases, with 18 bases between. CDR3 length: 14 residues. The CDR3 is CASRQEPGEIEQYF. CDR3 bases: TGTGCCAGCAGGCAAGAACCGGGGGAAATCGAGCAGTACTTC.

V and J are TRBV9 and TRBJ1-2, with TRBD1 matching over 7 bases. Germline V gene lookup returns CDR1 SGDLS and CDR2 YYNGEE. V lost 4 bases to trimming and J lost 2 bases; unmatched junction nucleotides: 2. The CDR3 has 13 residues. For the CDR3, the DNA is TGTGCCAGCAGCCTGGACAGGAACTATGGCTACACCTTC. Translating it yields CASSLDRNYGYTF.

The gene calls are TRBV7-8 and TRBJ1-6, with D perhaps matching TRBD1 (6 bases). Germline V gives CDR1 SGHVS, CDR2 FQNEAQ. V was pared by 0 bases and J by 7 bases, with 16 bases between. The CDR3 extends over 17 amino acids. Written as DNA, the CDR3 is TGTGCCAGCAGCTTAGCCTCTCTCACAGGGATAAATTCACCCCTCCACTTT. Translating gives CASSLASLTGINSPLHF. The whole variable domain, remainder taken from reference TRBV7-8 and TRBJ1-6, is GAGVSQSPRYKVAKRGQDVALRCDPISGHVSLFWYQQALGQGPEFLTYFQNEAQLDKSGLPSDRFFAERPEGSVSTLKIQRTQQEDSAVYLCASSLASLTGINSPLHFGNGTRLTVT.

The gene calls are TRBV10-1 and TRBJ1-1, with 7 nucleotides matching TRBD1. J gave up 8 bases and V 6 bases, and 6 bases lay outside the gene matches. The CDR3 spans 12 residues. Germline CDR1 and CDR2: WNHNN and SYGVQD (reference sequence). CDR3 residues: CASSSKGAEAFF. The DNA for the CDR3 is TGCGCCAGCAGCTCGAAGGGGGCCGAAGCTTTCTTT.

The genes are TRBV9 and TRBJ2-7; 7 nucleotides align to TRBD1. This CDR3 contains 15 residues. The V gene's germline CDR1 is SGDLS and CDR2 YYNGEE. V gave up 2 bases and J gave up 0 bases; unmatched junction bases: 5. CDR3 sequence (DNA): TGTGCCAGCAGCGTCCGGGACAGTGCCTCCTACGAGCAGTACTTC. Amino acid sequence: CASSVRDSASYEQYF. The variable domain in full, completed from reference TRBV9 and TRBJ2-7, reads DSGVTQTPKHLITATGQRVTLRCSPRSGDLSVYWYQQSLDQGLQFLIQYYNGEERAKGNILERFSAQQFPDLHSELNLSSLELGDSALYFCASSVRDSASYEQYFGPGTRLTVT.

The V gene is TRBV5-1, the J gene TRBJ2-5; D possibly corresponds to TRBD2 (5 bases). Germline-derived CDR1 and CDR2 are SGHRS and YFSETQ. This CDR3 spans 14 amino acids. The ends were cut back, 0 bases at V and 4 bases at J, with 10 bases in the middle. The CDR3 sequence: CASSLAGLGETQYF. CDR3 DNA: TGCGCCAGCAGCTTGGCGGGGTTAGGAGAGACCCAGTACTTC.

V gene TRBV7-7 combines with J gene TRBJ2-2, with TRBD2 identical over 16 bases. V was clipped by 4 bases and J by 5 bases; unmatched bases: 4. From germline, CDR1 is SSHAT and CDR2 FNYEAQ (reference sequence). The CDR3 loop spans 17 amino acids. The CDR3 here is CASSSGTSGRGTGELFF. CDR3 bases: TGTGCCAGCAGCTCCGGGACTAGCGGGAGGGGTACCGGGGAGCTGTTTTTT.

CDR3 residues: CASSGGGQGEKLFF. The CDR3 nucleotides read TGCGCCAGCAGTGGAGGGGGACAGGGTGAAAAACTGTTTTTT. The chain couples TRBV10-2 to TRBJ1-4; 9 bases are a match to TRBD1. V shed 4 bases and J 7 bases; nucleotides not matched to a gene: 4. This CDR3 has 14 amino acids. Germline V gives CDR1 WSHSY, CDR2 SAAADI.

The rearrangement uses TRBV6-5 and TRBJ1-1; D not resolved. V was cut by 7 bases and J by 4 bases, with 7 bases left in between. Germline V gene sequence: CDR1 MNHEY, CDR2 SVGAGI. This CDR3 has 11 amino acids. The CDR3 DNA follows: TGTGCCAGCATCTTCTCCACTGAAGCTTTCTTT. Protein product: CASIFSTEAFF.

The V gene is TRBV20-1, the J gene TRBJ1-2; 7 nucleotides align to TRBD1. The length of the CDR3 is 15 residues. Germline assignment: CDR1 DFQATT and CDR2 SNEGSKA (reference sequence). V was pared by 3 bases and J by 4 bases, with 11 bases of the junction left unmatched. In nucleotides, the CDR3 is TGCAGTGCTAGTAACTCAGGGGGAGTCGGCTATGGCTACACCTTC. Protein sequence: CSASNSGGVGYGYTF.

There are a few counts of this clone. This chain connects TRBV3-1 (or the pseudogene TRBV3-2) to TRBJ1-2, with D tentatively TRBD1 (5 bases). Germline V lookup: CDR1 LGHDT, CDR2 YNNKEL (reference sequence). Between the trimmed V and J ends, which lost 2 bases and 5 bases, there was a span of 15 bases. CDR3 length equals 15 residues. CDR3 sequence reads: CASSQQGRARYGYTF. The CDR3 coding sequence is TGTGCCAGCAGCCAACAGGGAAGGGCGAGGTATGGCTACACCTTC.

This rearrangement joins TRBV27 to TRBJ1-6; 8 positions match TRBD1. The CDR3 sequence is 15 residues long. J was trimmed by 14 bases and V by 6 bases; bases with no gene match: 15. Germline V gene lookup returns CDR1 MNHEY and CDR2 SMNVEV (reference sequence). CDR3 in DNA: TGTGCCAGCAGCCCCCAAGTAACAGGGGGAAGGGCCCTCCACTTT. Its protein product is CASSPQVTGGRALHF.

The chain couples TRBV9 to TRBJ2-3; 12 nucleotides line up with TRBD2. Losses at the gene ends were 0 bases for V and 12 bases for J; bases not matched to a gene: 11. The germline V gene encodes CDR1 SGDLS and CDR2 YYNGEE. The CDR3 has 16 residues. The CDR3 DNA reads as TGTGCCAGCAGCGTAGCTAGCGGGAGGGCCCAGTCGCTACAGTATTTT. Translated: CASSVASGRAQSLQYF.

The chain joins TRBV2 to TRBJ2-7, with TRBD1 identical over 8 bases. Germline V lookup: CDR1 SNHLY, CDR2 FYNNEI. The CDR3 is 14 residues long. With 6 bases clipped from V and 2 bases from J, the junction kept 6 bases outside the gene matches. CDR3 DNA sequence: TGTGCCAGCAGCCCACAGGGGGATGCCTACGAGCAGTACTTC. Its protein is CASSPQGDAYEQYF.

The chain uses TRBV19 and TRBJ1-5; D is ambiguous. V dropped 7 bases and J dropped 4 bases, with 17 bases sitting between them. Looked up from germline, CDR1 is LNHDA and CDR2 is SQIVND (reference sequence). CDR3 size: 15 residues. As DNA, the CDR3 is TGTGCCAGTAAAAAACGCGGACGGGAAAATCAGCCCCAGCATTTT. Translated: CASKKRGRENQPQHF.

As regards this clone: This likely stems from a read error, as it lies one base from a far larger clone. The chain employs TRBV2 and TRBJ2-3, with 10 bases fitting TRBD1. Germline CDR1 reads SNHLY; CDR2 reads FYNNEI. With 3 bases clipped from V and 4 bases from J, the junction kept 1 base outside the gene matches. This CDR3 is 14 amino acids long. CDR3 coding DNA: TGTGCCAGCAGTGATGGACAGGGGGCAGATACGCAGTATTTT. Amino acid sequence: CASSDGQGADTQYF.

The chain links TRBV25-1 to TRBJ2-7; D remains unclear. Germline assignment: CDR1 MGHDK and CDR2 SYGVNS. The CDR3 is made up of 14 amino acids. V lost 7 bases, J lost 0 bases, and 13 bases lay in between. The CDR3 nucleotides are TGTGCCAGCACAGGTTATGGTAGCTCCTACGAGCAGTACTTC. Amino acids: CASTGYGSSYEQYF.

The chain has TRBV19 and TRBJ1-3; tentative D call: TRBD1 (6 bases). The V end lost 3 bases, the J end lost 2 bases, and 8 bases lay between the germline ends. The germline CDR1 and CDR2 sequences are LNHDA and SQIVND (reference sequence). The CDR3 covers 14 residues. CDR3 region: CASSIGQTGNTIYF. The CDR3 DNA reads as TGTGCCAGTAGTATCGGACAGACTGGAAACACCATATATTTT.

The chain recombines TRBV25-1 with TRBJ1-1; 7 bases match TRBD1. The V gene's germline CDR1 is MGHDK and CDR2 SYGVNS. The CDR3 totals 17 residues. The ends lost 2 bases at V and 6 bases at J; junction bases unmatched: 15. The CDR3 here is CASSEGPQMTGTSEAFF. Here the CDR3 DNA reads TGTGCCAGCAGTGAAGGCCCCCAGATGACAGGGACCTCTGAAGCTTTCTTT. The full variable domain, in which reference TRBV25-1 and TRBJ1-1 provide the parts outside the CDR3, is EADIYQTPRYLVIGTGKKITLECSQTMGHDKMYWYQQDPGMELHLIHYSYGVNSTEKGDLSSESTVSRIRTEHFPLTLESARPSHTSQYLCASSEGPQMTGTSEAFFGQGTRLTVV.